Presented here are 11 T cell receptor beta chains from one specimen sequenced in a study of CD8+CD57+ T cells in acquired aplastic anemia. Profiles of TCR beta VDJ and CDR3 were generated from a genomic DNA template. TCRdb analysed the reads with MiXCR anew, one entry per CDR3 protein. The sample yields about 160,000 distinct CDR3 sequences, about 45% seen once. CD8+CD57+ cell expansion, shown by flow cytometry, had occurred in the patients selected for sequencing. The sample consisted of sorted CD4+, CD8+, or CD8+CD57+ T cells (not recorded which) from PBMCs. Receptor source: a human donor with aplastic anemia.

This clonotype was seen repeatedly, ten times or more. The CDR3 sequence: CSVGPGDSGNTIYF. Here the CDR3 DNA reads TGCAGCGTTGGTCCGGGGGACTCTGGAAACACCATATATTTT. The rearrangement links TRBV29-1 to TRBJ1-3; tentatively, D is TRBD1 (5 bases). Trimming removed 4 bases from V and 0 bases from J, with 10 bases in between. The CDR3 is made up of 14 amino acids. Germline CDR1 is SQVTM and CDR2 is ANQGSEA.

The gene calls are TRBV24-1 and TRBJ2-7, with 9 nucleotides matching TRBD1. Trimming cost V 6 bases and J 3 bases; bases outside gene matches: 5. The CDR3 has 14 amino acids. CDR1 is KGHDR, CDR2 SFDVKD, per germline. CDR3 bases: TGTGCCACCAGTCGAGGGGGACAGGGCTACGAGCAGTACTTC. Its translation: CATSRGGQGYEQYF.

The chain uses TRBV7-9 and TRBJ1-5; D not resolved. The length of the CDR3 is 14 residues. CDR1 and CDR2 (germline): SEHNR, FQNEAQ (reference sequence). V was trimmed by 2 bases and J by 0 bases, leaving 5 bases between them. The DNA for the CDR3 is TGTGCCAGCAGCTTAACCTATAGCAATCAGCCCCAGCATTTT. It encodes CASSLTYSNQPQHF.

This clonotype was found many times. This chain joins TRBV9 and TRBJ2-1; TRBD1 aligns across 8 bases. The CDR3 loop spans 16 amino acids. With 4 bases clipped from V and 2 bases from J, the junction kept 8 bases outside the gene matches. The germline V gene has CDR1 SGDLS and CDR2 YYNGEE. The CDR3 coding sequence is TGTGCCAGCAGCTCCCGACAGGGGTCGACCTACAATGAGCAGTTCTTC. It translates to CASSSRQGSTYNEQFF.

The V call is TRBV5-1, the J call TRBJ2-7, with 7 nucleotides matching TRBD1. V trimming: 1 base; J trimming: 3 bases; junction bases outside the gene matches: 7. CDR1 and CDR2 from the germline V gene are SGHRS and YFSETQ. This CDR3 region has 15 residues. The DNA of the CDR3 is TGCGCCAGCAGCTTGAGACAGGGTCTCCTCTACGAGCAGTACTTC. Its translation is CASSLRQGLLYEQYF. The full variable domain, in which reference TRBV5-1 and TRBJ2-7 provide the parts outside the CDR3, is KAGVTQTPRYLIKTRGQQVTLSCSPISGHRSVSWYQQTPGQGLQFLFEYFSETQRNKGNFPGRFSGRQFSNSRSEMNVSTLELGDSALYLCASSLRQGLLYEQYFGPGTRLTVT.

The CDR3 DNA sequence: TGTGCCAGCACTGACGGGGGGGGGCAGGAGACCCAGTACTTC. This gives the protein CASTDGGGQETQYF. The chain is built from TRBV7-2 and TRBJ2-5; TRBD2 aligns across 8 bases. Germline loops: CDR1 SGHTA, CDR2 FQGNSA. The CDR3 contains 14 residues. After removal of 7 bases from V and 5 bases from J, the junction contained 9 bases not matched to a gene.

Comment on this clonotype: A clone one base away is much larger, so this may be a read error. The chain links TRBV14 to TRBJ1-1, with 7 bases identical to TRBD1. The CDR3 has 12 amino acids. The germline V gene has CDR1 SGHDN and CDR2 FVKESK. The CDR3 loop is CASNQDRAEAFF. The CDR3 nucleotides read TGTGCCAGCAACCAAGACAGGGCTGAAGCTTTCTTT.

The chain couples TRBV6-5 to TRBJ1-1, with D uncertain. V was trimmed by 2 bases and J by 3 bases, leaving 7 bases between them. Germline-derived CDR1 and CDR2 are MNHEY and SVGAGI. There are 13 residues in the CDR3. For the CDR3, the DNA is TGTGCCAGCAGTTACGGTGGGTACACTGAAGCTTTCTTT. This translates into CASSYGGYTEAFF.

This clonotype has ten or more counts. The chain links TRBV20-1 to TRBJ2-1, with TRBD2 matching over 14 bases. This CDR3 is 17 amino acids long. Germline trimming cut 5 bases from V and 7 bases from J; bases unmatched to any gene: 13. Germline V lookup: CDR1 DFQATT, CDR2 SNEGSKA (reference sequence). This chain's CDR3 is CSAPGGPGTSGGNEQFF. The CDR3 bases are TGCAGTGCTCCTGGGGGGCCGGGGACTAGCGGGGGAAATGAGCAGTTCTTC.

This clonotype was seen ten or more times. The chain carries TRBV11-2 and TRBJ2-5; D is unclear. The CDR3 runs to 14 residues. Germline lookup yields CDR1 SGHAT and CDR2 FQNNGV. Trimming took 1 base from V and 5 from J, leaving 11 bases between them. CDR3 residues: CASSLVGRPETQYF. The DNA of the CDR3 is TGTGCCAGCAGCTTAGTAGGGCGGCCCGAGACCCAGTACTTC.

This clonotype was seen at least ten times. This chain connects TRBV2 to TRBJ2-3, with 11 bases identical to TRBD1. Germline-derived CDR1 and CDR2 are SNHLY and FYNNEI. This CDR3 is 14 amino acids long. The V segment lost 8 bases and the J segment 4 bases; nucleotides outside the gene matches: 5. The CDR3 loop reads CASLRDRGADTQYF. Written as DNA, the CDR3 is TGTGCCAGCCTCCGGGACAGGGGGGCAGATACGCAGTATTTT.